The clone carrying this TCR beta chain came up a few times. Its antigen is as yet unknown. TCRdb reprocessed the 5' RACE reads via MiXCR and lists one record per CDR3 protein. The profile covers approximately 700,000 distinct CDR3 sequences, with roughly 18% appearing a single time and over 10% taken by the ten largest. The data belong to a study of identical twins. The study, taken as a whole, reports: Conclusions came from cross-sectional statistical analysis, not from following the same donors.

This sample also belongs to another study, concerning T cells expressing NK-cell markers.

The source of this sequence is a woman aged 18-35 years in good health. The specimen was PBMCs.

The CDR3 loop reads CAISEALGNTQYF. The CDR3 DNA is TGTGCCATCAGTGAAGCATTAGGAAATACGCAGTATTTT. The chain combines TRBV10-3 with TRBJ2-3; D gene ambiguous. Trimming removed 3 bases from V and 7 bases from J, with 11 bases in between. Germline CDR1 and CDR2: ENHRY and SYGVKD. The CDR3 has 13 amino acids.